This T cell receptor beta chain was captured by sequencing in a study of cytomegalovirus exposure and HLA in healthy donors. Per the germline V gene, CDR1 is ENHRY and CDR2 is SYGVKD. The CDR3 sequence is 13 residues long. V was clipped by 9 bases and J by 0 bases; unmatched bases: 3. Profiling relied on immunoSEQ multiplex PCR, and the TCRdb table lists in-frame clones only, not all of them. The sample shows about 130,000 clones, approximately 89% of them seen only once. Sequenced material: PBMCs. The source is a woman under 30 in good health and CMV-seronegative. This rearrangement joins TRBV10-3 to TRBJ2-3, with 7 bases lining up with TRBD1. This CDR3 reads CAIRGLSTDTQYF. The CDR3 coding sequence is TGTGCCATAAGGGGGCTGAGCACAGATACGCAGTATTTT.